This is a list of T cell receptor beta chains from one sample in a study of neurological immune-mediated disorders. TCRdb itself ran the 5' RACE reads through MiXCR, one entry per CDR3 protein. The sample has about 44,000 distinct CDR3 sequences, roughly 21% seen once. The sample was PBMCs. The receptor set was obtained from a man aged 55 to 70 with HTLV-1-associated myelopathy (HAM/TSP). Both conserved end residues are part of each CDR3. A D gene is named only where the DNA matches it firmly.

CSARDIGLGADTQYF | TRBJ2-3 | TRBV20-1 | .
CASSLRDLSTDTQYF | TRBJ2-3 | TRBV5-6 | .
CASSFVMPTYNEQFF | TRBJ2-1 | TRBV7-9 | .
CSAGKNTGELFF | TRBJ2-2 | TRBV20-1 | .
CASSLSRLGTDTQYF | TRBJ2-3 | TRBV28 | .
CSARGLAGNEQFF | TRBJ2-1 | TRBV20-1 | TRBD2
CASSRTSGSYEQYF | TRBJ2-7 | TRBV7-9 | TRBD2
CASSSMSGTGANTRELFF | TRBJ2-2 | TRBV5-1 | TRBD1
CAWSAGYLGQRNQPQHF | TRBJ1-5 | TRBV30 | TRBD1
CASSSNHIIAGADTGELFF | TRBJ2-2 | TRBV27 | TRBD2
CASSQNYNEQFF | TRBJ2-1 | TRBV3-1 | .
CASSRDPATNEKLFF | TRBJ1-4 | TRBV5-1 | .
CASSWQGFDTEAFF | TRBJ1-1 | TRBV5-1 | .
CSAEGGTGGRRGYTF | TRBJ1-2 | TRBV20-1 | TRBD1
CASSEGGPANYGYTF | TRBJ1-2 | TRBV2 | .
CATSDSEPNEQFF | TRBJ2-1 | TRBV24-1 | .
CATTGPHTGELFF | TRBJ2-2 | TRBV19 | .
CASSIGPAGLHYEQFF | TRBJ2-1 | TRBV19 | TRBD2
CASSLDVGAGAVNSYNEQFF | TRBJ2-1 | TRBV7-9 | TRBD2
CIIKAEGLPMNTEAFF | TRBJ1-1 | TRBV29-1 | .
CSADGSQETQYF | TRBJ2-5 | TRBV20-1 | .
CASSYVGGSEQFF | TRBJ2-1 | TRBV6-5 | .
CASRQNSNQPQHF | TRBJ1-5 | TRBV10-2 | .
CASSDGQNTEAFF | TRBJ1-1 | TRBV6-4 | .
CASSQDSGARYYYEQYF | TRBJ2-7 | TRBV4-1 | .
CASSPQTSLSTGANVLTF | TRBJ2-6 | TRBV7-3 | .
CASSYTGGTGELFF | TRBJ2-2 | TRBV6-5 | TRBD2
CSVLQGVDYGYTF | TRBJ1-2 | TRBV29-1 | TRBD1
CASQPLDRNFYGELFF | TRBJ2-2 | TRBV5-1 | TRBD1
CSARVNLRQETQYF | TRBJ2-5 | TRBV20-1 | .
CASSVRDRGDQPQHF | TRBJ1-5 | TRBV5-6 | TRBD1
CATKLGSYRVDEQFF | TRBJ2-1 | TRBV5-1 | .
CSAHPRTSGRAGANVLTF | TRBJ2-6 | TRBV20-1 | TRBD2
CASSFGLGTQETQYF | TRBJ2-5 | TRBV9 | .
CASSRTTGTGSSPLHF | TRBJ1-6 | TRBV7-9 | TRBD1
CSATGTGGDVRTYEQYF | TRBJ2-7 | TRBV20-1 | TRBD1
CSALAGDTQYF | TRBJ2-3 | TRBV29-1 | .
CASSQDQGVETQYF | TRBJ2-5 | TRBV4-1 | .
CSARGWDRDPDTQYF | TRBJ2-3 | TRBV20-1 | TRBD1
CASSKDLTSSYNEQFF | TRBJ2-1 | TRBV5-6 | .
CASSPYPPGSLANVLTF | TRBJ2-6 | TRBV6-6 | .
CASSLRPTGELFF | TRBJ2-2 | TRBV5-4 | .
CASSWKVGQGLGEQYF | TRBJ2-7 | TRBV5-1 | TRBD1
CASSFDVTNTQYF | TRBJ2-3 | TRBV7-8 | .
CASSLAGGGNQPQHF | TRBJ1-5 | TRBV5-5 | TRBD1
CSAAGAMNTEAFF | TRBJ1-1 | TRBV20-1 | .
CASSLQDSYNEQFF | TRBJ2-1 | TRBV5-1 | .
CASSAYSGNNQPQHF | TRBJ1-5 | TRBV5-1 | .